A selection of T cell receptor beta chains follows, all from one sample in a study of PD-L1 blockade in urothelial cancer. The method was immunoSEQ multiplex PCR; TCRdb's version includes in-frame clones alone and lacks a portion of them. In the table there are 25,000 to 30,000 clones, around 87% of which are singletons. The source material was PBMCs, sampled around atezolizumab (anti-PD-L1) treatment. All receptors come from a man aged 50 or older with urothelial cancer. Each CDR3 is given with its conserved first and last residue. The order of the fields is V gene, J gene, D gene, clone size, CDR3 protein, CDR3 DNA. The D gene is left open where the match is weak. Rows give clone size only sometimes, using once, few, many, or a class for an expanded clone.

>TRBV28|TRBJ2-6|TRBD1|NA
CATSPGTGGRGANVLTF
TGTGCCACCAGTCCCGGGACAGGGGGCCGTGGGGCCAACGTCCTGACTTTC
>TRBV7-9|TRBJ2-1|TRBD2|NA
CASSSRGLAGGDEQFF
TGTGCCAGCAGCTCCCGGGGACTAGCGGGGGGGGATGAGCAGTTCTTC
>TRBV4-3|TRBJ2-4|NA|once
CASSQEEGGLVNIQYF
TGCGCCAGCAGCCAAGAAGAGGGGGGGCTGGTAAACATTCAGTACTTC
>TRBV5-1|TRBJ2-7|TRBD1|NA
CASSGGQVRYEQYF
TGCGCCAGCAGCGGGGGACAGGTTCGCTACGAGCAGTACTTC
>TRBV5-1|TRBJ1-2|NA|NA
CASSLGGQRSYGYTF
TGCGCCAGCAGCTTGGGGGGGCAGAGAAGCTATGGCTACACCTTC
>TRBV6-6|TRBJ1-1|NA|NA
CASSEPGHLNTEAFF
TGTGCCAGCAGCGAACCGGGACACCTGAACACTGAAGCTTTCTTT
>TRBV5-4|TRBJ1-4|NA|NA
CASSLWEGRANEKLFF
TGTGCCAGCAGCTTGTGGGAGGGGAGGGCTAATGAAAAACTGTTTTTT
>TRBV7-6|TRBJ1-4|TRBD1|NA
CASSLTGGDEKLFF
TGTGCCAGCAGTCTGACAGGGGGTGATGAAAAACTGTTTTTT
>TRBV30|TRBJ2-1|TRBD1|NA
CAWSRAAGGYNEQFF
TGTGCCTGGAGCCGCGCCGCAGGGGGTTACAATGAGCAGTTCTTC
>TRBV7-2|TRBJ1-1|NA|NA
CASLWQNTEAFF
TGTGCCAGCCTCTGGCAGAACACTGAAGCTTTCTTT
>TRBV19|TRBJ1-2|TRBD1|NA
CASTQGQGYGYTF
TGTGCCAGTACCCAGGGACAGGGATATGGCTACACCTTC
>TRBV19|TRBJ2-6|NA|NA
CASSTTSGANVLTF
TGTGCCAGTAGTACAACTTCTGGGGCCAACGTCCTGACTTTC
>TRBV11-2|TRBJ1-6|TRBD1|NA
CASSLGQGVNSPLHF
TGTGCCAGCAGCTTAGGACAGGGGGTTAATTCACCCCTCCACTTT
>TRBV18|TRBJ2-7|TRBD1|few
CASSLYRGPTYEQYF
TGTGCCAGCTCCTTGTACAGGGGGCCCACCTACGAGCAGTACTTC
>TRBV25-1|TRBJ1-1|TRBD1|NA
CASSESRGRAEAFF
TGTGCCAGCAGTGAATCCAGGGGGCGTGCTGAAGCTTTCTTT
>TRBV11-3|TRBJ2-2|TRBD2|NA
CASSLISGTGTSDTGELFF
TGTGCCAGCAGCTTAATTTCCGGAACCGGGACTAGTGACACCGGGGAGCTGTTTTTT
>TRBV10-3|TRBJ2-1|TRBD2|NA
CAISVGGTINEQFF
TGTGCCATCAGTGTGGGGGGGACGATCAATGAGCAGTTCTTC
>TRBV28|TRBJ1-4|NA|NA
CASTPPGGGNEKLFF
TGTGCCAGCACCCCTCCGGGCGGGGGAAATGAAAAACTGTTTTTT
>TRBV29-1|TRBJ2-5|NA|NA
CSGQERGFRETQYF
TGCAGCGGACAGGAAAGGGGATTTCGGGAGACCCAGTACTTC
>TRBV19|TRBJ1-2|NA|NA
CASSIGGSGQSYGYTF
TGTGCCAGTAGTATAGGGGGAAGTGGACAGTCCTATGGCTACACCTTC
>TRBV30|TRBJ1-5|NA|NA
CAWSVGGPQPQHF
TGTGCCTGGAGTGTCGGGGGGCCTCAGCCCCAGCATTTT
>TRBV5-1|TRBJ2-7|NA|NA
CASGIAYSYEQYF
TGCGCCAGCGGAATAGCGTACTCCTACGAGCAGTACTTC
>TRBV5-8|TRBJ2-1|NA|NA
CASSPPPSYEQFF
TGTGCCAGCAGCCCCCCCCCTAGCTATGAGCAGTTCTTC